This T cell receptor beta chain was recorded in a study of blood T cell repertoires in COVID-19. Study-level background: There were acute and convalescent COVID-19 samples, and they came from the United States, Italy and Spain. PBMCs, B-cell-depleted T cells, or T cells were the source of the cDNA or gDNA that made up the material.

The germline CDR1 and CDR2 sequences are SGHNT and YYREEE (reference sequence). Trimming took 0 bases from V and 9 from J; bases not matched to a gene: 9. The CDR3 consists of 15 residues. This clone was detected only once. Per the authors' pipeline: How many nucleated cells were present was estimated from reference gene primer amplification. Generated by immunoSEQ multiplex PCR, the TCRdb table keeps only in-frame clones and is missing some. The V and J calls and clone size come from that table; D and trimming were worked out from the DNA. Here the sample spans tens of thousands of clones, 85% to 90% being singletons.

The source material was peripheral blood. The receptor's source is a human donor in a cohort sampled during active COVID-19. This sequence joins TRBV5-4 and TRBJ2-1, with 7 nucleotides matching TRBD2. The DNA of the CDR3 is TGTGCCAGCAGCTTGGCCAGAGCGGGGCCCGGTGAGCAGTTCTTC. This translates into CASSLARAGPGEQFF.